Listed here are 4 T cell receptor beta chains from one sample, sequenced in a study of CD4+ T cells in melanoma. Clones were sequenced by immunoSEQ multiplex PCR, and TCRdb holds only the in-frame ones, with some missing. The sample consists of around 110,000 clones, around 93% of them appearing once. Source material: peripheral blood. These receptors all come from a human donor with melanoma.

V is TRBV23-1 and J is TRBJ2-7; D tentatively reads TRBD1 or TRBD2 (5 bases each). TRBV23-1 is an open reading frame, and its role is uncertain. This CDR3 is built from 15 residues. Trimming stripped 6 bases from V and 3 bases from J, with 18 bases between. CDR3 sequence reads: CASRPGTNRGYEQYF. DNA for the CDR3: TGCGCCAGCAGGCCGGGGACGAATAGGGGCTACGAGCAGTACTTC.

The V call is TRBV28, the J call TRBJ1-1; 10 bases line up with TRBD1. J was trimmed by 13 bases and V by 6 bases; bases with no gene match: 11. The CDR3 consists of 13 residues. Germline V gene lookup returns CDR1 MDHEN and CDR2 SYDVKM. The CDR3 DNA follows: TGTGCCAGCAGACCCCCGGGACAGGGGATGGTTTTCTTT. Protein product: CASRPPGQGMVFF.

The rearrangement links TRBV5-1 to TRBJ2-7; 7 bases align to TRBD1. Germline V lookup: CDR1 SGHRS, CDR2 YFSETQ. The CDR3 extends over 15 amino acids. V dropped 5 bases and J dropped 6; count of bases not matched to a gene: 14. The CDR3 region is CASSYRNRGWGEQYF. The CDR3 region has the DNA TGCGCCAGCAGTTATCGCAACAGGGGATGGGGCGAGCAGTACTTC.

This clone was seen only once. V gene TRBV9 combines with J gene TRBJ2-7; 14 bases line up with TRBD2. The germline V gene encodes CDR1 SGDLS and CDR2 YYNGEE. This CDR3 spans 19 amino acids. The V gene end was trimmed by 3 bases and the J gene end by 0 bases; junction bases not matched to a gene: 11. The CDR3 nucleotides are TGTGCCAGCAGCGCGACTCCAGGGACTAGCGGGAGCGGCTCCTACGAGCAGTACTTC. Protein product: CASSATPGTSGSGSYEQYF.